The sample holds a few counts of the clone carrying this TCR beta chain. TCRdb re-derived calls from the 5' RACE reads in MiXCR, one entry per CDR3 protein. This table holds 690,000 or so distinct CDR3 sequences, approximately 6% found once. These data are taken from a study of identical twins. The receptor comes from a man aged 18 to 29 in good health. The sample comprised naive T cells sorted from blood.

CDR3 bases: TGTGCCACTCAGACCGGGGGCAGGGAAAAACTGTTTTTT. Translating gives CATQTGGREKLFF. The chain employs TRBV6-1 and TRBJ1-4; a weak D match, TRBD1 (6 bases). Germline V gives CDR1 MNHNS, CDR2 SASEGT. The V gene lost 10 bases and the J gene lost 8 bases, with 17 bases spanning the gap. CDR3 length equals 13 residues.